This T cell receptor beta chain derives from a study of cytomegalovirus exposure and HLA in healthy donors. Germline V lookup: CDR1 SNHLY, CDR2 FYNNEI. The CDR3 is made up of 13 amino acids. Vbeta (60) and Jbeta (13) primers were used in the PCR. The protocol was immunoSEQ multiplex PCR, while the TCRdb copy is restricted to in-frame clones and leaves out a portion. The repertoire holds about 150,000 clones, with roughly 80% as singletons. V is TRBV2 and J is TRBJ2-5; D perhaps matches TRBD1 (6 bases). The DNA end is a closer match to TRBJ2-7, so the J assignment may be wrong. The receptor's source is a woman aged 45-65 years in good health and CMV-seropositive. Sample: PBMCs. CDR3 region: CASSVQGSYEQYF. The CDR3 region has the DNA TGTGCCAGCAGCGTACAGGGCTCTTACGAGCAGTACTTC.